The 30 T cell receptor beta chains given below trace back to one sample, sequenced in a study of post-analysis software for immune sequencing data. The library was made from cDNA and included unique molecular identifiers. TCRdb re-analysed the PCR reads in MiXCR, keeping a single row per CDR3 protein. The repertoire holds 150,000 to 200,000 distinct CDR3 sequences, around 36% seen once, with 25% to 35% in the top ten. Sequenced here: blood, sampled after autologous hematopoietic stem cell transplantation. The receptors here all came from a girl under 18 with multiple sclerosis.

This chain connects TRBV7-8 to TRBJ1-5; D might be TRBD1 (6 bases). Trimming left V 5 bases short and J 6 bases short, with 17 bases between. This CDR3 spans 15 amino acids. Germline lookup yields CDR1 SGHVS and CDR2 FQNEAQ. In nucleotides, the CDR3 is TGTGCCAGCAGCCTCAGCCGGGGGGGCGGTCAGCCCCAGCATTTT. It encodes CASSLSRGGGQPQHF.

The chain links TRBV20-1 to TRBJ2-3; 13 positions agree with TRBD2. The CDR3 has 16 residues. Germline assignment: CDR1 DFQATT and CDR2 SNEGSKA (reference sequence). The V and J ends lost 0 bases and 6 bases, in that order; junction bases with no gene match: 6. The CDR3 spells CSARDGGLAGVDTQYF. CDR3 in DNA: TGCAGTGCTAGAGATGGAGGACTAGCGGGAGTTGATACGCAGTATTTT.

This chain connects TRBV12-3 or TRBV12-4 to TRBJ1-6; no clear D. Trimming removed 6 bases at V and 11 bases at J, with 17 bases between. This CDR3 is built from 14 residues. The CDR3 protein is CASRKGEVRTPLHF. CDR3 sequence (DNA): TGTGCCAGCAGGAAAGGCGAGGTCCGGACACCCCTCCACTTT.

V and J are TRBV5-1 and TRBJ2-7; D is ambiguous. Per the germline V gene, CDR1 is SGHRS and CDR2 is YFSETQ. The V gene lost 4 bases and the J gene lost 2 bases, with 13 bases spanning the gap. The CDR3 has 14 residues. CDR3 coding DNA: TGCGCCAGCAGCCCAAACTTGAACACCTACGAGCAGTACTTC. Protein sequence: CASSPNLNTYEQYF.

This rearrangement joins TRBV4-3 to TRBJ2-5; TRBD1 is a possible D gene (6 bases). V gave up 0 bases and J gave up 8 bases, with 19 bases separating them. CDR1 and CDR2 (germline): LGHNA, YSLEER. The CDR3 has 16 amino acids. The CDR3 reads CASSQEWSSSGQTQYF. CDR3 coding DNA: TGCGCCAGCAGCCAAGAATGGTCTAGCTCGGGACAAACCCAGTACTTC.

The chain recombines TRBV10-3 with TRBJ2-4, with 11 bases aligning to TRBD1. The CDR3 has 17 residues. Germline V gives CDR1 ENHRY, CDR2 SYGVKD. The trim removed 2 bases at V and 1 base at J, leaving 4 bases unmatched. Here the CDR3 reads CAISEERDRGAKNIQYF. CDR3 coding DNA: TGTGCCATCAGTGAGGAGCGGGACAGGGGGGCCAAAAACATTCAGTACTTC.

V is TRBV29-1 and J is TRBJ2-1; 7 nucleotides align to TRBD2. J was trimmed by 0 bases and V by 3 bases; bases with no gene match: 8. The CDR3 has 16 amino acids. The V gene's germline CDR1 is SQVTM and CDR2 ANQGSEA. CDR3: CSVDGLLAYSYNEQFF. The CDR3 DNA reads as TGCAGCGTTGATGGCCTACTAGCGTACTCCTACAATGAGCAGTTCTTC.

This clonotype was detected only a few times. This chain connects TRBV10-3 to TRBJ2-5, with 7 nucleotides matching TRBD2. The J call may be faulty, since TRBJ2-7 better matches the DNA end. The CDR3 is made up of 14 amino acids. Germline CDR1 is ENHRY and CDR2 is SYGVKD. In DNA, the CDR3 is TGTGCCATCAGTGAGCCGCATACGGGGGGCGAGCAGTACTTC. It encodes CAISEPHTGGEQYF.

The rearrangement links TRBV28 to TRBJ2-7, with D possibly matching TRBD2 (6 bases). The V gene's germline CDR1 is MDHEN and CDR2 SYDVKM. The CDR3 sequence is 13 residues long. Trimming removed 5 bases from V and 3 bases from J, with 11 bases in between. CDR3 DNA sequence: TGTGCCAGCAGTCCGGGACTCGGCTACGAGCAGTACTTC. Translation gives CASSPGLGYEQYF.

The rearrangement joins TRBV27 to TRBJ2-7, with D possibly matching TRBD2 (6 bases). Looked up from germline, CDR1 is MNHEY and CDR2 is SMNVEV (reference sequence). The V gene lost 2 bases and the J gene lost 6 bases, with 17 bases spanning the gap. The CDR3 covers 15 residues. The CDR3 nucleotides are TGTGCCAGCAGTTTAGTTGGCGGGAAGTACGTCGAGCAGTACTTC. It codes for CASSLVGGKYVEQYF.

V usage is TRBV28 and J usage is TRBJ2-5; 12 bases are shared with TRBD1. The V and J ends lost 4 bases and 5 bases, in that order; junction bases with no gene match: 5. The CDR3 runs 15 residues. Germline lookup yields CDR1 MDHEN and CDR2 SYDVKM. The CDR3 is CASSSGQGAWETQYF. In DNA form, the CDR3 reads TGTGCCAGCAGTTCGGGACAGGGGGCATGGGAGACCCAGTACTTC.

This clonotype was recorded a few times. The chain carries TRBV6-5 and TRBJ1-1, with 8 bases identical to TRBD1. The CDR3 has 16 amino acids. V shed 2 bases, J shed 4 bases, and the junction held 9 bases outside the gene matches. Germline V CDR1 and CDR2: MNHEY, SVGAGI. This CDR3 is CASSYKSGGRSTEAFF. The CDR3 DNA sequence: TGTGCCAGCAGTTACAAATCAGGGGGCAGGAGCACTGAAGCTTTCTTT.

The chain recombines TRBV6-4 with TRBJ2-6, with no clear D. Trimming took off 2 bases at V and 0 bases at J, with 2 bases between the two ends. Germline CDR1 reads MRHNA; CDR2 reads SNTAGT. The CDR3 covers 14 residues. CDR3 amino acids: CASSDNSGANVLTF. The CDR3 DNA sequence: TGTGCCAGCAGTGACAACTCTGGGGCCAACGTCCTGACTTTC.

J is TRBJ2-5 and V is TRBV24-1; weak D call: TRBD2 (5 bases). Per the germline V gene, CDR1 is KGHDR and CDR2 is SFDVKD. This CDR3 spans 15 amino acids. The V and J ends lost 6 bases and 4 bases respectively, with 17 bases between them. The CDR3 nucleotides read TGTGCCACCAGTAGCGGACCTTATAAGGGAGAGACCCAGTACTTC. It encodes CATSSGPYKGETQYF.

This clonotype occurred a few times. The chain links TRBV25-1 to TRBJ2-5; D possibly corresponds to TRBD2 (5 bases). V was cut by 3 bases and J by 5 bases, with 16 bases left in between. The CDR3 contains 15 residues. Germline assignment: CDR1 MGHDK and CDR2 SYGVNS. CDR3 sequence reads: CASSEDEGIFETQYF. The CDR3 nucleotides read TGTGCCAGCAGTGAGGACGAGGGCATATTCGAGACCCAGTACTTC.

This chain joins TRBV10-2 and TRBJ1-4; D possibly corresponds to TRBD1 (5 bases). V was trimmed by 6 bases and J by 5 bases, leaving 22 bases between them. This CDR3 has 17 amino acids. CDR1 is WSHSY and CDR2 is SAAADI in the germline V gene. CDR3 protein: CASSHNLGRGLNEKLFF. DNA for the CDR3: TGCGCCAGCAGCCATAACCTGGGGAGGGGCCTAAATGAAAAACTGTTTTTT.

This rearrangement joins TRBV12-3 or TRBV12-4 to TRBJ2-1, with TRBD2 matching 7 bases. After removal of 7 bases from V and 9 bases from J, the junction contained 15 bases not matched to a gene. The CDR3 runs 15 residues. Written as DNA, the CDR3 is TGTGCCAGCACTAGCGGACCCCAAAAAAGTGGTGAGCAGTTCTTC. It codes for CASTSGPQKSGEQFF.

A few counts support this clonotype. The genes are TRBV20-1 and TRBJ2-3, with D uncertain. Looked up from germline, CDR1 is DFQATT and CDR2 is SNEGSKA (reference sequence). Trimming stripped 0 bases from V and 6 bases from J, with 13 bases between. This CDR3 region has 14 residues. This chain's CDR3 is CSAREVRQVDTQYF. CDR3 nucleotide sequence: TGCAGTGCTAGAGAGGTCCGGCAGGTGGATACGCAGTATTTT.

The chain recombines TRBV28 with TRBJ2-7; no definite D call. Germline values: CDR1 MDHEN, CDR2 SYDVKM. The CDR3 covers 13 residues. The germline V and J ends were trimmed by 3 bases and 4 bases, with 10 bases remaining between them. CDR3 DNA sequence: TGTGCCAGCAGTTTCACGCGGTTTTACGAGCAGTACTTC. It is translated as CASSFTRFYEQYF.

The chain has TRBV4-3 and TRBJ2-5; D is undetermined. The germline V and J ends were trimmed by 0 bases and 5 bases, with 10 bases remaining between them. The CDR3 extends over 14 amino acids. The V gene's germline CDR1 is LGHNA and CDR2 YSLEER. CDR3 nucleotide sequence: TGCGCCAGCAGCCAAGAGGCCTATAGGGAGACCCAGTACTTC. It codes for CASSQEAYRETQYF.

This clonotype has ten or more counts. The chain employs TRBV6-6 and TRBJ2-7; possible D gene TRBD2, 6 bases. Germline CDR1 MNHNY, CDR2 SVGAGI (reference sequence). CDR3 length equals 15 residues. V was clipped by 8 bases and J by 2 bases, with 19 bases between them. CDR3 sequence (DNA): TGTGCCAGCGCCGGGACTCCGGTCCGTACCTACGAGCAGTACTTC. This translates into CASAGTPVRTYEQYF.

CDR3 in DNA: TGCGCCAGCAGTACTAGGCAATTTCCCTACGAGCAGTACTTC. The encoded protein is CASSTRQFPYEQYF. The chain is built from TRBV5-1 and TRBJ2-7; maybe TRBD2 (5 bases). CDR3 length: 14 residues. Germline CDR1 is SGHRS and CDR2 is YFSETQ. The germline V and J ends were trimmed by 5 bases and 2 bases, with 14 bases remaining between them. Drawing the rest from reference TRBV5-1 and TRBJ2-7, the complete variable domain is KAGVTQTPRYLIKTRGQQVTLSCSPISGHRSVSWYQQTPGQGLQFLFEYFSETQRNKGNFPGRFSGRQFSNSRSEMNVSTLELGDSALYLCASSTRQFPYEQYFGPGTRLTVT.

This chain connects TRBV6-2 or TRBV6-3 to TRBJ1-2, with 7 bases lining up with TRBD1. Per germline, CDR1 MNHEY and CDR2 SVGEGT. The CDR3 extends over 13 amino acids. Trimming at V came to 5 bases and at J to 6 bases, leaving 6 bases not matched to a gene. CDR3 protein: CASSPTGQDGYTF. CDR3 sequence (DNA): TGTGCCAGCAGTCCGACAGGGCAGGATGGCTACACCTTC.

This sequence joins TRBV20-1 and TRBJ2-1; tentatively, D is TRBD1 (6 bases). Per germline, CDR1 DFQATT and CDR2 SNEGSKA (reference sequence). V was pared by 3 bases and J by 0 bases, with 15 bases between. CDR3 length: 16 residues. The CDR3 DNA reads as TGCAGTGCTAGCCCTCAGACAGGCATCTCCTACAATGAGCAGTTCTTC. It encodes CSASPQTGISYNEQFF.

The chain couples TRBV7-6 to TRBJ2-5; no definite D call. This CDR3 region has 13 residues. Trimming pared 1 base from V and 10 bases from J, leaving 13 bases between. Germline assignment: CDR1 SGHVS and CDR2 FNYEAQ. CDR3 DNA sequence: TGTGCCAGCAGCTTAGGTGGTCGGTCCGACCAGTACTTC. Its translation is CASSLGGRSDQYF.

About this clonotype: This may arise from a read error, as a much more abundant clone is one base away. V usage is TRBV30 and J usage is TRBJ1-2; 8 bases are shared with TRBD1. Germline-derived CDR1 and CDR2 are GTSNPN and SVGIG (reference sequence). This CDR3 region has 15 residues. CDR3 in amino acids: CARSVPPGGAGGYTF. As DNA, the CDR3 is TGTGCCAGGAGTGTACCCCCAGGGGGCGCTGGGGGCTACACCTTC.

The sample holds a few counts of this clonotype. Here the CDR3 DNA reads TGCAGTGCTAGAACAGGGATCCCCTACGAGCAGTACTTC. Protein: CSARTGIPYEQYF. The V gene is TRBV20-1, the J gene TRBJ2-7, with D maybe TRBD1 (6 bases). From germline, CDR1 is DFQATT and CDR2 SNEGSKA (reference sequence). The CDR3 spans 13 residues. Trimming shortened V by 2 bases and J by 2 bases, and 10 bases separated the two germline ends.

This clonotype was seen only once. The chain combines TRBV5-1 with TRBJ1-2; TRBD1 matches at 7 bases. With 2 bases clipped from V and 5 bases from J, the junction kept 6 bases outside the gene matches. This CDR3 comprises 14 residues. CDR1 and CDR2 (germline): SGHRS, YFSETQ. The CDR3 DNA reads TGCGCCAGCAGCTTTACCGGGACAGCTTATGGCTACACCTTC. Its protein is CASSFTGTAYGYTF.

This chain links TRBV7-9 with TRBJ1-1, with a weak D call TRBD1 (5 bases). V lost 2 bases to trimming and J lost 0 bases, with 13 bases between them. The CDR3 totals 16 residues. Germline CDR1 and CDR2: SEHNR and FQNEAQ (reference sequence). CDR3 region: CASSLSRNRLNTEAFF. CDR3 DNA sequence: TGTGCCAGCAGCTTATCCCGAAACAGGCTGAACACTGAAGCTTTCTTT.

The V call is TRBV27, the J call TRBJ2-3; D call uncertain. V gave up 4 bases and J gave up 6 bases, with 11 bases separating them. The germline gives CDR1 MNHEY, CDR2 SMNVEV (reference sequence). The CDR3 has 13 amino acids. The CDR3 here is CASSSVYRDTQYF. CDR3 nucleotides: TGTGCCAGCAGTTCAGTGTATAGGGATACGCAGTATTTT.